The following is a T cell receptor (beta chain) sequence with its context. Its binding antigen is unknown. No much larger clonotype is one base removed from it; base qualities were not supplied. Distinct nucleotide sequences in the sample also encode this CDR3. TCRbeta CDR3 regions were amplified from genomic DNA using the immunoSEQ Assay, a bias-controlled multiplex PCR. From the authors' description of their analysis: Within the assay, amplification of reference gene primers was used to estimate how many nucleated cells each sample contained. To quantify the absolute abundance of each unique TCRbeta CDR3 rearrangement, sequence reads were collapsed and filtered. For each sample, productive Simpson clonality was calculated by taking the square root of Simpson's diversity index across productive rearrangements. TCRdb took over this immuneACCESS table, retaining in-frame rearrangements with V and J assigned. Such tables are incomplete; in checked studies, under half of the missing clones stem from an unresolved V gene, and the remainder is unexplained. V, J and clone size reflect that table, while D and trimming were determined from the DNA. This sample is represented by about 290,000 clones; 85% to 90% of them were singletons. About 4.6% of the sample belongs to the ten largest clones.

This specimen comes from a study of blood T cell repertoires in COVID-19 (dated by TCRdb to the early 2020s). General notes on the study: Collaborator samples came from the United States, Italy and Spain and covered acute and convalescent phases of COVID-19. The repertoires were made available in a free public database intended to serve as a resource for research on the immune response to SARS-CoV-2. Deeply sampled blood TCRbeta repertoires from subjects exposed to, actively infected with, or recovered from COVID-19 were included in the dataset. The samples were drawn from two sources: the first 160 participants of the ongoing ImmuneRACE study, and some 1,300 subjects contributed by 6 global collaborators. A de-identified subject ID, COVID-19 status, age in years and sex were almost always included in the sample metadata. The prospective study material was composed of cDNA or gDNA derived from T cells, B-cell-depleted T cells, or PBMCs. Where HLA class I and class II types were available, the types were taken from metadata supplied by the sample provider, not from assay-based typing.

Collaborating institutions collected whole blood in K2EDTA tubes following their own protocols. For TCRbeta analysis, collaborators shipped samples as frozen whole blood, isolated PBMCs, or DNA extracted from either of those sample types. Results the study describes overall, beyond this receptor: How much clinical and demographic metadata was included differed by source and by participant, and the metadata was provided uncurated.

This TCR was sampled from a man aged 35-49 years with acute or convalescent COVID-19. Sequenced sample: peripheral blood.

The bases read TGTGCCAGCAGCCAAGTTCCGGGACAGGGAAGCGGAGGCTACACCTTC. Its amino acids are CASSQVPGQGSGGYTF. The V and J segments used are TRBV3-1 (or the pseudogene TRBV3-2) and TRBJ1-2; 9 central bases correspond to TRBD1. The CDR1 and CDR2 encoded by the germline V gene (reference sequence) are LGHDT and YNNKEL. From the cysteine up to the phenylalanine, the CDR3 has a length of 16 residues. The retained sequence is limited to the CDR3, 48 bases, with the frame set at the first base. Trimming accounts for 1 base at V and 8 bases at J, while the number of junction bases matched to no gene is 11.